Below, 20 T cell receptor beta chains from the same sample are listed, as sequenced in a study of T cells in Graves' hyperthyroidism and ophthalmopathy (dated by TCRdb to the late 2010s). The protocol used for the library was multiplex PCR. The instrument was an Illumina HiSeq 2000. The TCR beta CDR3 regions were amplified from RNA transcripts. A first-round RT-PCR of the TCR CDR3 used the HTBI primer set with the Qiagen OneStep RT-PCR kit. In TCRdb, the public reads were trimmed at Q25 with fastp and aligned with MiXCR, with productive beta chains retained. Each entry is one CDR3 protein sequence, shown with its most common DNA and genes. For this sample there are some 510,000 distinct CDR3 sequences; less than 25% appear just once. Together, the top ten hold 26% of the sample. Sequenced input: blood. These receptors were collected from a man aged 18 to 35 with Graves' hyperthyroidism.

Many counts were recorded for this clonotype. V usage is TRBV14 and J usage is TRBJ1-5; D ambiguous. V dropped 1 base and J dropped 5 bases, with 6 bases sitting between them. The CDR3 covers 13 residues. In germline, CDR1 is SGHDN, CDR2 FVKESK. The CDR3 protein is CASSQGSHQPQHF. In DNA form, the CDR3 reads TGTGCCAGCAGCCAAGGAAGCCATCAGCCCCAGCATTTT.

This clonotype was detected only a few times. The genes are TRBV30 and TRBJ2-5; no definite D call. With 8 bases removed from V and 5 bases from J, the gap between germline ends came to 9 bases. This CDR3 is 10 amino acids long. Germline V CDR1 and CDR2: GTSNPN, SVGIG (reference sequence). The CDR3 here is CAARVETQYF. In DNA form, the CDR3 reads TGTGCCGCCAGAGTTGAGACCCAGTACTTC.

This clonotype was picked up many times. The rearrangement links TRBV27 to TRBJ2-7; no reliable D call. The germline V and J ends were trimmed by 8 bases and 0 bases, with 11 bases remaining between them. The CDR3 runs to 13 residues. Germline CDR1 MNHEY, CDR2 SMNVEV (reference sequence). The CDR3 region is CASGRTSSYEQYF. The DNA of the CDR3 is TGTGCCAGCGGTAGGACGAGCTCCTACGAGCAGTACTTC.

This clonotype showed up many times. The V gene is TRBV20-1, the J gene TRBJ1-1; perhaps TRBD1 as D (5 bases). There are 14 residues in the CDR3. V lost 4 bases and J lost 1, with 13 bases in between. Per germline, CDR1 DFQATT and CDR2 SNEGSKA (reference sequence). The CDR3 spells CSAIPGTANTEAFF. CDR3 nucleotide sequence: TGCAGTGCTATCCCCGGGACGGCGAACACTGAAGCTTTCTTT.

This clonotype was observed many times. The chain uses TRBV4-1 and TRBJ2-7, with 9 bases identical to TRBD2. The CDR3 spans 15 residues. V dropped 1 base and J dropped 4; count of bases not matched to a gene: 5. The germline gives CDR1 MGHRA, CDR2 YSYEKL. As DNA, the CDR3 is TGCGCCAGCAGCCAAGTTTCAGCGGGGGGATACGAGCAGTACTTC. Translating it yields CASSQVSAGGYEQYF.

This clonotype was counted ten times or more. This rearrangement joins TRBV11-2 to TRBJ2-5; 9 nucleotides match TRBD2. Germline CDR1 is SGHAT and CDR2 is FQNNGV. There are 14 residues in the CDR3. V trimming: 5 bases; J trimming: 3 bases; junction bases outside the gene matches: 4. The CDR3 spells CASSAVAGEETQYF. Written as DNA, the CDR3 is TGTGCCAGCAGCGCCGTAGCGGGGGAAGAGACCCAGTACTTC.

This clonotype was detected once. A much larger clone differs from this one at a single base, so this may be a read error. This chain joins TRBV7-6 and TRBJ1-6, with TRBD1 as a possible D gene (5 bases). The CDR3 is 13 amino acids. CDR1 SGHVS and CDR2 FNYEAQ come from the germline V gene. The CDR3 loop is CASSLEGNLPLHF. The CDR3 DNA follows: TGTGCCAGCAGCTTAGAGGGGAATTTACCCCTCCACTTT.

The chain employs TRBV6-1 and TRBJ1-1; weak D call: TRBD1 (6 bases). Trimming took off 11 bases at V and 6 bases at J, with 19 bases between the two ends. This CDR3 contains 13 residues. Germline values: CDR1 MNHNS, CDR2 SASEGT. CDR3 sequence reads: CAARGQGSSEAFF. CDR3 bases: TGTGCCGCCCGGGGGCAGGGGTCATCTGAAGCTTTCTTT.

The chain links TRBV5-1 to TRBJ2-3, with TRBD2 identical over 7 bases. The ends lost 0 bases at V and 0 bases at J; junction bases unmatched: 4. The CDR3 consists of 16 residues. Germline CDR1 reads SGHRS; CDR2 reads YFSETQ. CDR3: CASSLGLAESTDTQYF. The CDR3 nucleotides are TGCGCCAGCAGCTTGGGGCTAGCGGAAAGCACAGATACGCAGTATTTT.

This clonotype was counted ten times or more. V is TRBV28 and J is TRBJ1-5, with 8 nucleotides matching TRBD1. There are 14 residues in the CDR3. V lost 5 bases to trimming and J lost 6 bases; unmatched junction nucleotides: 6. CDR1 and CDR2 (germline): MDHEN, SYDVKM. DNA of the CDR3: TGTGCCAGCAGTCTATCAGGGGGCGTTCAGCCCCAGCATTTT. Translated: CASSLSGGVQPQHF.

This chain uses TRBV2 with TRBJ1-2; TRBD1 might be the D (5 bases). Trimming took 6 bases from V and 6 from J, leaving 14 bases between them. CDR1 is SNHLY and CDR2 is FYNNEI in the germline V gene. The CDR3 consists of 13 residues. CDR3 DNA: TGTGCCAGCAGACTAGACAGATCCAATGGCTACACCTTC. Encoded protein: CASRLDRSNGYTF. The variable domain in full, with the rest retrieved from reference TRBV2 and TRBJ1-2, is EPEVTQTPSHQVTQMGQEVILRCVPISNHLYFYWYRQILGQKVEFLVSFYNNEISEKSEIFDDQFSVERPDGSNFTLKIRSTKLEDSAMYFCASRLDRSNGYTFGSGTRLTVV.

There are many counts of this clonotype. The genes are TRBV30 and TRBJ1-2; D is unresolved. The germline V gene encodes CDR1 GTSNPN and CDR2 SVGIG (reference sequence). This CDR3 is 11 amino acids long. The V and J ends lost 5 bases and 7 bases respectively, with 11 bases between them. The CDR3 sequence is CAWDRAAGYTF. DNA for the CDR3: TGTGCCTGGGACCGGGCAGCTGGCTACACCTTC.

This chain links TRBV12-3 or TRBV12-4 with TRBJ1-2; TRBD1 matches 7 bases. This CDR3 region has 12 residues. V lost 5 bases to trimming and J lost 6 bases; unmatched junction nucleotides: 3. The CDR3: CASSQGEDGYTF. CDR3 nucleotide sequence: TGTGCCAGCAGTCAGGGGGAAGATGGCTACACCTTC.

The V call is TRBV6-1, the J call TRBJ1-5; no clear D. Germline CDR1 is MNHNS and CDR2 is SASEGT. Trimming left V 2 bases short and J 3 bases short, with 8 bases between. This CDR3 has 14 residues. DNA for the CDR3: TGTGCCAGCAGTGAATGGACTTCCAATCAGCCCCAGCATTTT. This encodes CASSEWTSNQPQHF.

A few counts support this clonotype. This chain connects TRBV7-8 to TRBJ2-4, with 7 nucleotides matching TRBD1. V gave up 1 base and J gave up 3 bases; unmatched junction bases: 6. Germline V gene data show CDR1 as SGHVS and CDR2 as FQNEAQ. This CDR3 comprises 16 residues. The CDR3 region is CASSLGEQGHKNIQYF. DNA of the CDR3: TGTGCCAGCAGCTTAGGGGAACAGGGGCACAAAAACATTCAGTACTTC.

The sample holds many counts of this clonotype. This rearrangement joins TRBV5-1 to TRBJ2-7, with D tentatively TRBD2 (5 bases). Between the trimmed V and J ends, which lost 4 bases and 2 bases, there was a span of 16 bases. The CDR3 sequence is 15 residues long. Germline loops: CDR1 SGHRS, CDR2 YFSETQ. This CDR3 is CASSNMGVGTYEQYF. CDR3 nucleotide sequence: TGCGCCAGCAGCAATATGGGAGTGGGCACCTACGAGCAGTACTTC.

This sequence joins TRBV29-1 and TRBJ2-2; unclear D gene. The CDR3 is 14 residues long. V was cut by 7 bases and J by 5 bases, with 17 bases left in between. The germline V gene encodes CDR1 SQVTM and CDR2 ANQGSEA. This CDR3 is CSAGSTLMTGELFF. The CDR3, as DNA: TGCAGCGCCGGGTCGACCTTGATGACCGGGGAGCTGTTTTTT.

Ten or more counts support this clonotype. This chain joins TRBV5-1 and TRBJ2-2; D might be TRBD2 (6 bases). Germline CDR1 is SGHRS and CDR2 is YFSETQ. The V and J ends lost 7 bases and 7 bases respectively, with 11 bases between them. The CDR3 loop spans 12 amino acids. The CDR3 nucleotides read TGCGCCAGCGTGCGGGATAACGGGGAGCTGTTTTTT. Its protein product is CASVRDNGELFF.

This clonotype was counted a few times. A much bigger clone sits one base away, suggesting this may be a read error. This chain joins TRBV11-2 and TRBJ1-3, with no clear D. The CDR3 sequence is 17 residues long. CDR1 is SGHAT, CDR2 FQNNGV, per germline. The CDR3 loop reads CASSLVGRLNSGNTLYF. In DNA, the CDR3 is TGTGCCAGCAGCTTAGTTGGCAGGTTGAACTCTGGAAACACCCTATATTTT.

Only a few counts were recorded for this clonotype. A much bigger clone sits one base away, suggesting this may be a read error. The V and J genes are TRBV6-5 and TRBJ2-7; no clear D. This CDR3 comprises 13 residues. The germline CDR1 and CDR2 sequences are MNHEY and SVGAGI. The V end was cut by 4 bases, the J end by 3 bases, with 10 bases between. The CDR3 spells CASSLHGFYEQYF. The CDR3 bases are TGTGCCAGCAGTTTACATGGATTCTACGAGCAGTACTTC.